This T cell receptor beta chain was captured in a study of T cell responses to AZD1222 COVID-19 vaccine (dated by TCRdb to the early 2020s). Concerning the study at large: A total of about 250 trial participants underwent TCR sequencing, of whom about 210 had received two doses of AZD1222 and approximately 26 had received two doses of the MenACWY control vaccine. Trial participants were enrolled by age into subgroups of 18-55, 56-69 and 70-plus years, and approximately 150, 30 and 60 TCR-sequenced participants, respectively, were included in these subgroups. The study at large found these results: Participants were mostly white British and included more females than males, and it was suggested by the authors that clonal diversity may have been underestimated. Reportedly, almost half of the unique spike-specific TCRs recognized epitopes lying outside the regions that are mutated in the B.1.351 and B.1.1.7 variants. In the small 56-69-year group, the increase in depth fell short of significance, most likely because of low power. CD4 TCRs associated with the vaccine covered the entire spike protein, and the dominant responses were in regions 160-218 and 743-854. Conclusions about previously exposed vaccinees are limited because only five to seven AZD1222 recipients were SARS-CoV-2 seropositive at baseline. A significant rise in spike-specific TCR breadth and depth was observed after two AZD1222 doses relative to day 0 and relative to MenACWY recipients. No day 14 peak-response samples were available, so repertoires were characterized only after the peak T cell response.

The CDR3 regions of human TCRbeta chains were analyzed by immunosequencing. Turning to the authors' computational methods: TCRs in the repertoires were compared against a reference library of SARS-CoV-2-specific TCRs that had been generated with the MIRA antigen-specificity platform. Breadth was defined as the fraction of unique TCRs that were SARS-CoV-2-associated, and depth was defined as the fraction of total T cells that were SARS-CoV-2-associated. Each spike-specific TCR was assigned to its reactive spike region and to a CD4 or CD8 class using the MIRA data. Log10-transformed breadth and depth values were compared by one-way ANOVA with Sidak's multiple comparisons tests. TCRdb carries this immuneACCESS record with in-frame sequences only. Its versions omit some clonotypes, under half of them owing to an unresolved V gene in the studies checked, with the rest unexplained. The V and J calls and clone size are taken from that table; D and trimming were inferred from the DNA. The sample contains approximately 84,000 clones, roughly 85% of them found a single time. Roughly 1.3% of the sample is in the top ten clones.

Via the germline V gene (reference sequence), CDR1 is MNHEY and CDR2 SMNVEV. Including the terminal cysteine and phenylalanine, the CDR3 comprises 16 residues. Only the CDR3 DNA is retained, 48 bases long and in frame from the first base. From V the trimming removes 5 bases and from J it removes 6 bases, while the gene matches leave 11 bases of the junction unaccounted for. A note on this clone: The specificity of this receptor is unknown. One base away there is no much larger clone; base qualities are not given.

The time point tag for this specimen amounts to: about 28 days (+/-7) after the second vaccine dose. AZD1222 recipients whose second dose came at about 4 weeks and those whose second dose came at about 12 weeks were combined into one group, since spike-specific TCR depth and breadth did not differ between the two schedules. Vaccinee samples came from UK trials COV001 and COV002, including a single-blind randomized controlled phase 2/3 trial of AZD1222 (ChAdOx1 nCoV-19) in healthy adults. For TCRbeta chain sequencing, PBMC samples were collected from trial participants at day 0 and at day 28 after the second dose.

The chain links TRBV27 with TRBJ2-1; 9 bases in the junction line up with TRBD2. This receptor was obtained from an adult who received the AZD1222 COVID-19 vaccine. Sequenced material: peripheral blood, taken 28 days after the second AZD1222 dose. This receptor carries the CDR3 CASSPLRLAVANEQFF. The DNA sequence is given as TGTGCCAGCAGTCCCCTGAGACTAGCGGTAGCCAATGAGCAGTTCTTC.